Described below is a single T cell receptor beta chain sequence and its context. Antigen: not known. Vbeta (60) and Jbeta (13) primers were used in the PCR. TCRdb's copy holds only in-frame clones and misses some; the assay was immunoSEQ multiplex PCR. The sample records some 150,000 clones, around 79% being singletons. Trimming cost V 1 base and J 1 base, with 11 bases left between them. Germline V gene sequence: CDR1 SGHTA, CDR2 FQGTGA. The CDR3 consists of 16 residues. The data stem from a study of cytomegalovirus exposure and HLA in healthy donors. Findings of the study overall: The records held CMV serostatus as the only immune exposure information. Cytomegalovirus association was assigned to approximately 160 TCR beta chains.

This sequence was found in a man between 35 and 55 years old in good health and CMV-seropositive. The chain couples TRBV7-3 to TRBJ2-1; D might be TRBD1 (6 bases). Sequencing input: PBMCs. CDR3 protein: CASSLNSQGSYNEQFF. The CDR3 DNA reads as TGTGCCAGCAGCTTAAACAGCCAGGGGTCCTACAATGAGCAGTTCTTC.